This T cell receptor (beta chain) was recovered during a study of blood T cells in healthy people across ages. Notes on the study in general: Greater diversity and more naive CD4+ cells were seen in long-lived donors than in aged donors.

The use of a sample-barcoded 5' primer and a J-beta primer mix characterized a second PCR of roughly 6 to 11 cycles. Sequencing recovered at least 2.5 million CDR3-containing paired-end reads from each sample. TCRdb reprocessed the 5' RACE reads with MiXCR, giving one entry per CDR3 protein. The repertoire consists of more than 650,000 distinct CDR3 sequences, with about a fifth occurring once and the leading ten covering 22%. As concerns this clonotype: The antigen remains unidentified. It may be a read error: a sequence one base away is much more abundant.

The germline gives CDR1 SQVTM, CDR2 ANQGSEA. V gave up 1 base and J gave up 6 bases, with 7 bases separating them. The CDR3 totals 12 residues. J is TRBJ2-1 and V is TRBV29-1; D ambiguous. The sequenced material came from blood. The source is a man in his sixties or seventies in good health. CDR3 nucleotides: TGCAGCGTTGAAGGGAATCTCAATGAGCAGTTCTTC. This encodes CSVEGNLNEQFF.